The 30 T cell receptor beta chains presented below share a single source sample, sequenced in a study of OX40 agonist ivuxolimab in advanced cancers. The assay was immunoSEQ multiplex PCR, and TCRdb's table has in-frame clones only and misses some. Here the sample spans about 61,000 clones, roughly 87% being singletons. Sequencing used CD4+ or CD8+ T cells sorted from blood, obtained in a trial of the OX40 agonist ivuxolimab. The receptor source for this set is an adult with an advanced solid tumor such as melanoma, head and neck, liver or kidney cancer.

The chain has TRBV18 and TRBJ1-1, with D unclear. The V and J ends lost 3 bases and 0 bases respectively, with 32 bases between them. From germline, CDR1 is KGHSH and CDR2 LQKENI. CDR3 size: 22 residues. This CDR3 is CASSPGSAADSSKPWVNTEAFF. CDR3 nucleotide sequence: TGTGCCAGCTCACCTGGATCTGCAGCTGACTCCTCTAAGCCGTGGGTGAACACTGAAGCTTTCTTT.

The chain's CDR3 is CASNPGGTSGNTIYF. DNA of the CDR3: TGTGCCAGCAACCCGGGGGGTACTTCTGGAAACACCATATATTTT. The chain has TRBV7-3 and TRBJ1-3; a possible D gene is TRBD1 (5 bases). Germline CDR1 reads SGHTA; CDR2 reads FQGTGA. The CDR3 contains 15 residues. V lost 7 bases, J lost 1 base, and 14 bases lay in between.

This clone was counted once. Mismatch with germline at one junction end may stem from a read error. The chain links TRBV7-7 to TRBJ2-1; either TRBD1 or TRBD2 may supply D (6 bases each). This CDR3 has 15 residues. Germline loops: CDR1 SSHAT, CDR2 FNYEAQ (reference sequence). DNA for the CDR3: TGTGCTAGCAGCTTAGAACGGGGGCCCACCAATGAGCAGTTCTTC. Amino acid sequence: CASSLERGPTNEQFF.

This chain links TRBV6-1 with TRBJ1-6, with a tentative D call TRBD1 (5 bases). The germline V and J ends were trimmed by 5 bases and 5 bases, with 10 bases remaining between them. From germline, CDR1 is MNHNS and CDR2 SASEGT. The CDR3 is made up of 14 amino acids. The CDR3 is CASSMTDNNSPLHF. The DNA for the CDR3 is TGTGCCAGCAGTATGACAGATAATAATTCACCCCTCCACTTT.

This chain uses TRBV4-2 with TRBJ1-1; D not resolved. The V and J ends lost 6 bases and 0 bases respectively, with 23 bases between them. Germline loops: CDR1 LGHNA, CDR2 YNFKEQ. The CDR3 covers 18 residues. Here the CDR3 reads CASSREPWHGDMNTEAFF. CDR3 nucleotide sequence: TGTGCCAGCAGTCGAGAGCCCTGGCATGGGGATATGAACACTGAAGCTTTCTTT.

The J gene is TRBJ1-1, the V gene TRBV5-4; perhaps TRBD1 as D (6 bases). CDR3 size: 14 residues. Germline CDR1 reads SGHNT; CDR2 reads YYREEE (reference sequence). Trimming removed 3 bases from V and 5 bases from J, with 14 bases in between. The CDR3 spells CASSSSTGTTEAFF. The CDR3 DNA is TGTGCCAGCAGCTCGTCCACAGGGACTACTGAAGCTTTCTTT.

This rearrangement joins TRBV18 to TRBJ2-7; the D gene is possibly TRBD1 (6 bases). With 2 bases removed from V and 6 bases from J, the gap between germline ends came to 14 bases. Germline-derived CDR1 and CDR2 are KGHSH and LQKENI. The CDR3 covers 14 residues. The CDR3, as DNA: TGTGCCAGCTCACCAATACAGGGTAAGGGCGAGCAGTACTTC. This gives the protein CASSPIQGKGEQYF.

The chain links TRBV28 to TRBJ1-2; 9 nucleotides match TRBD1. V lost 6 bases and J lost 4; bases outside the gene matches: 15. The CDR3 is 17 amino acids. Germline V gene data show CDR1 as MDHEN and CDR2 as SYDVKM. The CDR3 DNA follows: TGTGCCAGCAGCTCCTCAGCGGGACAGGGAGTAGGCTATGGCTACACCTTC. It translates to CASSSSAGQGVGYGYTF.

The chain has TRBV11-2 and TRBJ1-5; D gene unclear. Germline V gene sequence: CDR1 SGHAT, CDR2 FQNNGV. Trimming shortened V by 5 bases and J by 1 base, and 6 bases separated the two germline ends. This CDR3 spans 13 amino acids. Written as DNA, the CDR3 is TGTGCCAGCAGCCTACAGAGCAATCAGCCCCAGCATTTT. Residues: CASSLQSNQPQHF.

The gene calls are TRBV4-1 and TRBJ2-1; the D gene is possibly TRBD2 (6 bases). The V and J ends lost 1 base and 9 bases respectively, with 13 bases between them. The CDR3 spans 14 residues. In germline, CDR1 is MGHRA, CDR2 YSYEKL. The CDR3 DNA reads as TGCGCCAGCAGCCAAGGACTAGATTCGGGTGAGCAGTTCTTC. Translating it yields CASSQGLDSGEQFF.

V usage is TRBV4-1 and J usage is TRBJ1-2; D gene unclear. The CDR3 has 16 amino acids. The germline V gene has CDR1 MGHRA and CDR2 YSYEKL. V lost 2 bases, J lost 2 bases, and 15 bases lay in between. The DNA of the CDR3 is TGCGCCAGCAGCCAAACGTCTGCGTTCGTCAACTATGGCTACACCTTC. Translating gives CASSQTSAFVNYGYTF.

The V gene is TRBV6-1, the J gene TRBJ2-7; no definite D call. Germline V gene sequence: CDR1 MNHNS, CDR2 SASEGT. The CDR3 loop spans 15 amino acids. The V and J ends lost 7 bases and 1 base respectively, with 17 bases between them. The DNA of the CDR3 is TGTGCCAGCACCCCTCTTTGGTCGTCTTCCTACGAGCAGTACTTC. It translates to CASTPLWSSSYEQYF.

The CDR3 bases are TGTGCCAGCAGCTCTTTCATGGGAGATGGAGATACGCAGTATTTT. Amino acid sequence: CASSSFMGDGDTQYF. The rearrangement uses TRBV7-3 and TRBJ2-3; possible D gene TRBD2, 5 bases. The germline V gene has CDR1 SGHTA and CDR2 FQGTGA. Trimming cost V 4 bases and J 5 bases, with 16 bases left between them. CDR3 size: 15 residues.

This chain connects TRBV21-1 to TRBJ1-5. TRBV21-1 is a pseudogene. The CDR3 covers 23 residues. The CDR3: CASSKVFLIRKGPLRYSNQPQHF. The CDR3, as DNA: TGTGCCAGCAGCAAAGTGTTTCTCATCCGAAAGGGTCCGCTAAGATATAGCAATCAGCCCCAGCATTTT.

CDR3: CASTSGTGGRYEQYF. The CDR3 DNA reads TGTGCCAGCACATCCGGGACAGGGGGAAGATACGAGCAGTACTTC. The V and J genes are TRBV6-1 and TRBJ2-7, with TRBD1 matching over 11 bases. Germline trimming cut 7 bases from V and 4 bases from J; bases unmatched to any gene: 9. Germline assignment: CDR1 MNHNS and CDR2 SASEGT. This CDR3 region has 15 residues.

V is TRBV6-6 and J is TRBJ2-1, with 9 bases aligning to TRBD1. V trimming: 10 bases; J trimming: 6 bases; junction bases outside the gene matches: 4. Germline loops: CDR1 MNHNY, CDR2 SVGAGI (reference sequence). The CDR3 is 12 residues long. DNA for the CDR3: TGTGCCATCAACAGGGGGCTCAATGAGCAGTTCTTC. Translated, it gives CAINRGLNEQFF.

The V call is TRBV25-1, the J call TRBJ2-5; 7 bases agree with TRBD2. The ends lost 2 bases at V and 4 bases at J; junction bases unmatched: 7. The CDR3 has 15 amino acids. The germline gives CDR1 MGHDK, CDR2 SYGVNS. The CDR3 region has the DNA TGTGCCAGCAGTGAACCCGATGGACTAGGAGAGACCCAGTACTTC. It translates to CASSEPDGLGETQYF.

Comments on this clone: The junction departs from germline at one end; a sequencing error may be responsible. The chain recombines TRBV6-1 with TRBJ2-1; possibly TRBD2 for D (6 bases). This CDR3 is 15 amino acids long. Per the germline V gene, CDR1 is MNHNS and CDR2 is SASEGT. The CDR3: CASREDWGDYNEQFF. The CDR3 DNA is TGTGCCAGCCGTGAAGACTGGGGGGATTACAATGAGCAGTTCTTC.

The chain carries TRBV6-6 and TRBJ1-3, with 8 nucleotides matching TRBD1. CDR1 MNHNY and CDR2 SVGAGI come from the germline V gene (reference sequence). V lost 4 bases to trimming and J lost 5 bases; unmatched junction nucleotides: 1. This CDR3 is built from 13 residues. Written as DNA, the CDR3 is TGTGCCAGCAGTTCCAGGGGGCGAAACACCATATATTTT. Translating gives CASSSRGRNTIYF.

This chain uses TRBV7-9 with TRBJ1-1, with no clear D. The CDR3 has 14 amino acids. The V end lost 3 bases, the J end lost 4 bases, and 12 bases lay between the germline ends. The V gene's germline CDR1 is SEHNR and CDR2 FQNEAQ (reference sequence). CDR3 region: CASSLVARGTEAFF. The CDR3, as DNA: TGTGCCAGCAGCTTGGTGGCTCGGGGCACTGAAGCTTTCTTT.

J is TRBJ2-4 and V is TRBV11-3, with unresolved D. Germline V CDR1 and CDR2: SGHNT, YENEEA. The CDR3 has 13 residues. Trimming pared 4 bases from V and 7 bases from J, leaving 11 bases between. The CDR3 DNA sequence: TGTGCCAGCAGCTGGACCGCGTTGAACATTCAGTACTTC. Translation: CASSWTALNIQYF.

This chain connects TRBV27 to TRBJ1-6, with no clear D. Germline CDR1 and CDR2: MNHEY and SMNVEV (reference sequence). This CDR3 has 17 amino acids. Trimming pared 2 bases from V and 0 bases from J, leaving 11 bases between. CDR3 protein: CASSLTGSLSYNSPLHF. CDR3 DNA sequence: TGTGCCAGCAGTTTAACGGGGTCCCTCTCCTATAATTCACCCCTCCACTTT.

The V and J genes are TRBV28 and TRBJ1-2, with D perhaps matching TRBD1 (5 bases). Germline CDR1 MDHEN, CDR2 SYDVKM. This CDR3 has 12 amino acids. The V gene lost 5 bases and the J gene lost 3 bases, with 7 bases spanning the gap. This chain's CDR3 is CASSTGYYGYTF. The CDR3 nucleotides read TGTGCCAGCAGTACAGGCTACTATGGCTACACCTTC.

The V call is TRBV7-2, the J call TRBJ2-1; weak D call: TRBD2 (7 bases). Looked up from germline, CDR1 is SGHTA and CDR2 is FQGNSA. Trimming removed 1 base from V and 9 bases from J, with 19 bases in between. CDR3 length: 16 amino acids. The CDR3 loop is CASSLVGGGRSSEQFF. CDR3 in DNA: TGTGCCAGCAGCTTAGTCGGCGGGGGCCGATCCAGTGAGCAGTTCTTC.

The rearrangement uses TRBV6-5 and TRBJ2-3, with 8 bases that match TRBD2. CDR1 is MNHEY and CDR2 is SVGAGI in the germline V gene. CDR3 length equals 15 residues. The V segment lost 6 bases and the J segment 4 bases; nucleotides outside the gene matches: 9. In DNA, the CDR3 is TGTGCCAGCAGCTCTCGGGGGGGCACCGCAGATACGCAGTATTTT. Its translation: CASSSRGGTADTQYF.

This chain uses TRBV28 with TRBJ1-5; a possible D gene is TRBD1 (5 bases). This CDR3 spans 16 amino acids. CDR1 is MDHEN, CDR2 SYDVKM, per germline. Trimming shortened V by 8 bases and J by 3 bases, and 20 bases separated the two germline ends. The CDR3 nucleotides are TGTGCCAGCCGGGTTGCGACGGGGGGGAACAATCAGCCCCAGCATTTT. It is translated as CASRVATGGNNQPQHF.

The genes are TRBV7-3 and TRBJ1-6; TRBD1 is a possible D gene (6 bases). Germline V gives CDR1 SGHTA, CDR2 FQGTGA. The CDR3 is 15 amino acids. V lost 0 bases, J lost 7 bases, and 10 bases lay in between. CDR3 in DNA: TGTGCCAGCAGCTTAACGCGGCAGGGGAATTCACCCCTCCACTTT. This codes for CASSLTRQGNSPLHF.

This clone has just a few counts. The chain employs TRBV13 and TRBJ2-3, with TRBD2 matching over 9 bases. Per germline, CDR1 PRHDT and CDR2 FYEKMQ (reference sequence). The CDR3 length is 16 residues. J gave up 6 bases and V 5 bases, and 12 bases lay outside the gene matches. The CDR3 bases are TGTGCCAGCAGCAGACGACTAGCGGCTCGGGAGGATACGCAGTATTTT. Its protein is CASSRRLAAREDTQYF.

This clone was recorded a few times. The rearrangement uses TRBV11-1 and TRBJ2-7, with D tentatively TRBD1 or TRBD2 (5 bases each). CDR3 size: 12 residues. V was trimmed by 5 bases and J by 2 bases, leaving 7 bases between them. Germline lookup yields CDR1 SGHAT and CDR2 FQDESV (reference sequence). CDR3 nucleotide sequence: TGTGCCAGCAGCGGGGACGCCTACGAGCAGTACTTC. Translation gives CASSGDAYEQYF.

This chain links TRBV5-1 with TRBJ1-4; D possibly corresponds to TRBD1 (5 bases). This CDR3 contains 16 residues. The V end lost 0 bases, the J end lost 7 bases, and 16 bases lay between the germline ends. CDR1 is SGHRS, CDR2 YFSETQ, per germline. The CDR3 is CASSLGVTEAGEKLFF. CDR3 coding DNA: TGCGCCAGCAGCTTGGGGGTGACAGAGGCGGGTGAAAAACTGTTTTTT. Full variable domain (missing parts from reference TRBV5-1 and TRBJ1-4): KAGVTQTPRYLIKTRGQQVTLSCSPISGHRSVSWYQQTPGQGLQFLFEYFSETQRNKGNFPGRFSGRQFSNSRSEMNVSTLELGDSALYLCASSLGVTEAGEKLFFGSGTQLSVL.